This is a list of T cell receptor beta chains from one sample in a study of shared clonotypes between healthy human individuals. Measured with immunoSEQ multiplex PCR; TCRdb has only the in-frame clones, and not every one. The data hold about 1.5 million clones, with 95% to 99% observed a single time. Specimen: naive CD4+ T cells sorted from blood. These receptors all come from a man younger than 45 in good health. CDR3s include the opening cysteine and the closing phenylalanine or tryptophan. The D gene is left open where the match is weak. Where a row states a size, it is once, few, many or the class of an expanded clone; other rows omit it.

size	J	V	D	CDR3	DNA
.	TRBJ2-7	TRBV20-1	.	CSARVNSEQYF	TGCAGTGCTAGAGTAAACAGCGAGCAGTACTTC
.	TRBJ2-4	TRBV18	.	CASSPETGAKNIQYF	TGTGCCAGCTCACCAGAAACAGGGGCCAAAAACATTCAGTACTTC
.	TRBJ2-7	TRBV9	TRBD1	CASSIGTVASYEQYF	TGTGCCAGCAGCATTGGGACAGTTGCAAGTTACGAGCAGTACTTC
.	TRBJ2-7	TRBV27	TRBD1	CASSSPLRTGVDEQYF	TGTGCCAGCAGTTCCCCCCTGCGGACAGGGGTTGACGAGCAGTACTTC
once	TRBJ1-2	TRBV4-2	TRBD1	CASSRDRNYGYTF	TGTGCCAGCAGCCGGGACAGAAACTATGGCTACACCTTC
once	TRBJ1-1	TRBV28	.	CASWGPNTEAFF	TGTGCCAGCTGGGGCCCGAACACTGAAGCTTTCTTT
.	TRBJ2-5	TRBV9	.	CASSPSFREANSWEETQYF	TGTGCCAGCAGCCCCTCGTTCCGGGAAGCTAACTCGTGGGAAGAGACCCAGTACTTC
.	TRBJ1-1	TRBV29-1	.	CSVESNRGLNTEAFF	TGCAGCGTTGAGTCCAACCGGGGGCTAAACACTGAAGCTTTCTTT
.	TRBJ2-7	TRBV6-6	TRBD1	CASSYSGTGVHEQYF	TGTGCCAGCAGTTACTCGGGGACAGGGGTGCACGAGCAGTACTTC
once	TRBJ2-1	TRBV2	.	CASSPRAPPEQFF	TGTGCCAGCAGTCCCCGGGCCCCGCCGGAGCAGTTCTTC
.	TRBJ1-1	TRBV5-4	.	CASSHAPRDNVIFF	TGTGCCAGCAGCCACGCTCCCCGGGACAATGTGATTTTCTTT
.	TRBJ2-6	TRBV7-2	TRBD1	CASAGTGSSGANVLTF	TGTGCCAGCGCCGGGACAGGATCCTCTGGGGCCAACGTCCTGACTTTC
.	TRBJ2-3	TRBV6-1	TRBD2	CASSRDYRTDTQYF	TGTGCCAGCAGTCGGGACTACCGCACAGATACGCAGTATTTT
.	TRBJ2-5	TRBV5-1	TRBD1	CASSPTGVQETQYF	TGCGCCAGCAGTCCGACAGGGGTTCAAGAGACCCAGTACTTC
.	TRBJ2-3	TRBV6-5	TRBD2	CATGVLAGLTDTQYF	TGTGCCACGGGTGTGTTAGCGGGACTCACAGATACGCAGTATTTT
.	TRBJ2-7	TRBV6-1	.	CASKEGRVVPYEQYF	TGTGCCAGCAAGGAGGGCAGGGTAGTCCCCTACGAGCAGTACTTC
.	TRBJ1-2	TRBV5-8	.	CASSLSGNYGYTF	TGTGCCAGCAGCTTATCAGGGAACTATGGCTACACCTTC
.	TRBJ1-2	TRBV19	TRBD1	CASSIGTGGVYGYTF	TGTGCCAGTAGTATCGGGACAGGGGGCGTCTATGGCTACACCTTC
.	TRBJ1-1	TRBV6-5	.	CASSTPQWNTEAFF	TGTGCCAGCAGTACACCCCAGTGGAACACTGAAGCTTTCTTT
.	TRBJ2-3	TRBV7-2	.	CASSLSRRSGGDTQYF	TGTGCCAGCAGCTTAAGTCGGCGGTCCGGGGGAGATACGCAGTATTTT
.	TRBJ2-5	TRBV5-1	TRBD2	CASSLSGSLQETQYF	TGCGCCAGCAGCTTGAGCGGGAGCTTGCAAGAGACCCAGTACTTC
.	TRBJ1-4	TRBV5-6	.	CASSWVATNEKLFF	TGTGCCAGCAGTTGGGTGGCAACTAATGAAAAACTGTTTTTT
.	TRBJ2-7	TRBV6-6	TRBD2	CASSHQREVEQYF	TGTGCCAGCAGCCATCAGCGGGAGGTCGAGCAGTACTTC
.	TRBJ2-7	TRBV4-3	TRBD1	CASSQDLGQGIDEQYF	TGCGCCAGCAGCCAAGATTTGGGACAGGGGATCGACGAGCAGTACTTC
.	TRBJ2-2	TRBV5-1	TRBD2	CASSLAVAGDVSGELFF	TGCGCCAGCAGCTTGGCCGTTGCGGGAGATGTAAGCGGGGAGCTGTTTTTT
.	TRBJ2-1	TRBV27	.	CASSFREGPNEQFF	TGTGCCAGCAGTTTCAGGGAAGGCCCCAATGAGCAGTTCTTC
.	TRBJ2-1	TRBV9	.	CASSVDGGSYNEQFF	TGTGCCAGCAGCGTAGATGGGGGCTCCTACAATGAGCAGTTCTTC
.	TRBJ2-1	TRBV11-3	TRBD2	CASSPSGRESYNEQFF	TGTGCCAGCAGCCCTAGCGGGAGGGAATCCTACAATGAGCAGTTCTTC
.	TRBJ2-7	TRBV29-1	TRBD2	CSVEVGASGRVHEQYF	TGCAGCGTTGAAGTAGGTGCTAGCGGGAGGGTCCACGAGCAGTACTTC
.	TRBJ1-1	TRBV7-8	TRBD1	CASSLRDRRNTEAFF	TGTGCCAGCAGCTTACGGGACAGGCGGAACACTGAAGCTTTCTTT
.	TRBJ1-2	TRBV6-6	TRBD1	CASSSTGTGNYGYTF	TGTGCCAGCAGTTCCACCGGGACAGGAAACTATGGCTACACCTTC
.	TRBJ1-1	TRBV7-2	TRBD1	CASSFHRQGITEAFF	TGTGCCAGCAGCTTTCACCGACAGGGAATCACTGAAGCTTTCTTT
few	TRBJ2-7	TRBV5-4	TRBD2	CASSPAPSGRAYEQYF	TGTGCCAGCAGCCCCGCTCCTAGCGGGAGGGCCTACGAGCAGTACTTC
once	TRBJ2-7	TRBV9	.	CASSGAGRIEQYF	TGTGCCAGCAGCGGCGCCGGACGGATCGAGCAGTACTTC
.	TRBJ2-2	TRBV10-3	.	CAISVQASNTGELFF	TGTGCCATCAGTGTACAGGCCTCGAACACCGGGGAGCTGTTTTTT
.	TRBJ1-1	TRBV19	.	CASRNQGDTEAFF	TGTGCCAGTAGGAATCAGGGAGACACTGAAGCTTTCTTT
.	TRBJ2-1	TRBV10-1	TRBD2	CASSESNSGRREQFF	TGCGCCAGCAGTGAGTCTAATAGCGGGAGACGTGAGCAGTTCTTC
.	TRBJ1-5	TRBV11-2	.	CASSLTVTEQPQHF	TGTGCCAGCAGCTTGACAGTCACAGAACAGCCCCAGCATTTT
once	TRBJ2-1	TRBV5-4	.	CASSRGIDNEQFF	TGTGCCAGCAGCCGAGGTATAGACAATGAGCAGTTCTTC
.	TRBJ2-5	TRBV5-1	TRBD1	CASHPQGQGQETQYF	TGCGCCAGCCACCCTCAGGGACAGGGGCAAGAGACCCAGTACTTC
.	TRBJ1-2	TRBV29-1	.	CSVEEATGYGYTF	TGCAGCGTTGAAGAAGCGACAGGATACGGCTACACCTTC
.	TRBJ2-7	TRBV10-3	TRBD1	CAISESPGQGAEQYF	TGTGCCATCAGTGAGTCGCCGGGACAGGGAGCCGAGCAGTACTTC
once	TRBJ2-7	TRBV18	TRBD2	CASSPFLAGGPSSYEQYF	TGTGCCAGCTCACCCTTCCTAGCGGGAGGCCCAAGCTCCTACGAGCAGTACTTC
once	TRBJ2-1	TRBV20-1	.	CSARGGSEQFF	TGCAGTGCTAGAGGGGGCTCTGAGCAGTTCTTC
once	TRBJ2-7	TRBV28	.	CASSASYEQYF	TGTGCCAGCAGTGCGTCCTACGAGCAGTACTTC
.	TRBJ2-1	TRBV7-8	.	CASSQPRVVFNEQFF	TGTGCCAGCAGCCAACCGCGGGTAGTTTTCAATGAGCAGTTCTTC
once	TRBJ1-1	TRBV28	TRBD1	CASGLRLGGAFNTEAFF	TGTGCCAGCGGCCTACGGTTAGGGGGCGCCTTCAACACTGAAGCTTTCTTT
.	TRBJ2-3	TRBV9	.	CASQPGRAGTQYF	TGTGCCAGCCAACCGGGCAGGGCGGGTACGCAGTATTTT
once	TRBJ2-1	TRBV18	.	CASSPLTSSYNEQFF	TGTGCCAGCTCACCCCTAACGAGCTCCTACAATGAGCAGTTCTTC
.	TRBJ2-7	TRBV30	.	CAWNKQGITYEQYF	TGTGCCTGGAATAAACAGGGCATTACCTACGAGCAGTACTTC
.	TRBJ2-7	TRBV5-6	TRBD1	CASSAPSGTGFYEQYF	TGTGCCAGCAGCGCACCCTCAGGGACAGGGTTCTACGAGCAGTACTTC
.	TRBJ2-7	TRBV19	TRBD2	CASSRTSGSYEQYF	TGTGCCAGTAGTCGGACTAGCGGGAGTTACGAGCAGTACTTC
.	TRBJ1-5	TRBV5-1	.	CASSLAGGGGQPQHF	TGCGCCAGCAGCTTGGCTGGTGGGGGAGGTCAGCCCCAGCATTTT